The 31 T cell receptor beta chains listed next were all sequenced from one sample in a study of graft-versus-host responses after intestinal transplantation. The repertoire was sequenced with immunoSEQ multiplex PCR; TCRdb's copy has only in-frame clones and lacks some. The sample yields roughly 36,000 clones, roughly 80% seen once. The sample here was PBMCs, taken about 1,000 days after transplant. The receptors stem from a human patient who received an intestinal transplant, so some T cells may come from the graft donor.

The V and J genes are TRBV18 and TRBJ1-4; no definite D call. The CDR3 sequence is 12 residues long. Germline CDR1 is KGHSH and CDR2 is LQKENI. V gave up 4 bases and J gave up 6 bases, with 6 bases separating them. CDR3 protein: CASSHRDEKLFF. In DNA, the CDR3 is TGTGCCAGCTCACACAGAGATGAAAAACTGTTTTTT.

The chain links TRBV9 to TRBJ2-5; TRBD2 agrees at 9 bases. Losses at the gene ends were 0 bases for V and 4 bases for J; bases not matched to a gene: 7. Germline CDR1 reads SGDLS; CDR2 reads YYNGEE. The CDR3 extends over 16 amino acids. As DNA, the CDR3 is TGTGCCAGCAGCGTAGATGCGGGGGGGCCTGGAGAGACCCAGTACTTC. It specifies CASSVDAGGPGETQYF.

The genes are TRBV6-5 and TRBJ2-7, with D possibly matching TRBD1 (5 bases). With 2 bases removed from V and 2 bases from J, the gap between germline ends came to 7 bases. The CDR3 sequence is 13 residues long. CDR1 and CDR2 (germline): MNHEY, SVGAGI. CDR3 amino acids: CASSYKDTYEQYF. The CDR3 DNA is TGTGCCAGCAGTTACAAGGACACCTACGAGCAGTACTTC.

The rearrangement uses TRBV6-1 and TRBJ1-5; D perhaps matches TRBD1 (5 bases). Germline CDR1 MNHNS, CDR2 SASEGT. The CDR3 runs 14 residues. V lost 2 bases and J lost 8, with 13 bases in between. The CDR3, as DNA: TGTGCCAGCAGTGAATCTGGGACGTCGGAGCCCCAGCATTTT. Amino acids: CASSESGTSEPQHF.

The chain recombines TRBV28 with TRBJ2-7; D is possibly TRBD1 (7 bases). Germline loops: CDR1 MDHEN, CDR2 SYDVKM. V gave up 5 bases and J gave up 0 bases, with 14 bases separating them. The CDR3 contains 15 residues. In nucleotides, the CDR3 is TGTGCCAGCAGTCCTCAGGGGGGTAGCTCCTACGAGCAGTACTTC. Amino acid sequence: CASSPQGGSSYEQYF. The variable domain in full, completed from reference TRBV28 and TRBJ2-7, reads DVKVTQSSRYLVKRTGEKVFLECVQDMDHENMFWYRQDPGLGLRLIYFSYDVKMKEKGDIPEGYSVSREKKERFSLILESASTNQTSMYLCASSPQGGSSYEQYFGPGTRLTVT.

This sequence joins TRBV5-1 and TRBJ2-1; no definite D call. The V end was cut by 0 bases, the J end by 4 bases, with 5 bases between. Germline values: CDR1 SGHRS, CDR2 YFSETQ. The CDR3 is 13 amino acids. DNA for the CDR3: TGCGCCAGCAGCTTGGACACTTACAATGAGCAGTTCTTC. Amino acids: CASSLDTYNEQFF.

The rearrangement uses TRBV7-8 and TRBJ2-7; 10 nucleotides match TRBD1. The junction had 2 bases not matched to a gene; V was cut back by 4 bases and J by 5 bases. Germline V CDR1 and CDR2: SGHVS, FQNEAQ. CDR3 size: 13 residues. CDR3 protein: CASSSTGGHEQYF. The CDR3 nucleotides read TGTGCCAGCAGCTCGACAGGGGGCCACGAGCAGTACTTC. The whole variable domain, filled in from reference TRBV7-8 and TRBJ2-7, reads GAGVSQSPRYKVAKRGQDVALRCDPISGHVSLFWYQQALGQGPEFLTYFQNEAQLDKSGLPSDRFFAERPEGSVSTLKIQRTQQEDSAVYLCASSSTGGHEQYFGPGTRLTVT.

The chain couples TRBV6-1 to TRBJ1-5; maybe TRBD1 (5 bases). Looked up from germline, CDR1 is MNHNS and CDR2 is SASEGT. V lost 3 bases, J lost 5 bases, and 11 bases lay in between. This CDR3 spans 14 amino acids. CDR3 protein: CASSDQGSHQPQHF. CDR3 bases: TGTGCCAGCAGTGATCAGGGATCGCATCAGCCCCAGCATTTT.

The chain employs TRBV5-1 and TRBJ2-3; maybe TRBD2 (7 bases). Germline V gene sequence: CDR1 SGHRS, CDR2 YFSETQ. This CDR3 has 14 amino acids. The V and J ends lost 7 bases and 2 bases respectively, with 14 bases between them. For the CDR3, the DNA is TGCGCCAGCGCGGTGGGGGGGGCCACAGATACGCAGTATTTT. It yields the protein CASAVGGATDTQYF.

This clone was picked up one time. The chain employs TRBV18 and TRBJ1-2, with 8 bases identical to TRBD1. CDR3 length: 15 amino acids. The germline gives CDR1 KGHSH, CDR2 LQKENI. The V gene end was trimmed by 3 bases and the J gene end by 3 bases; junction bases not matched to a gene: 6. The CDR3 here is CASSPWTGRYYGYTF. The CDR3 DNA follows: TGTGCCAGCTCACCCTGGACAGGGAGATACTATGGCTACACCTTC.

The rearrangement joins TRBV2 to TRBJ1-2; D uncertain. Trimming left V 2 bases short and J 7 bases short, with 2 bases between. Germline CDR1 reads SNHLY; CDR2 reads FYNNEI. This CDR3 comprises 10 residues. CDR3 in amino acids: CASSELGYTF. The CDR3 DNA reads TGTGCCAGCAGTGAACTTGGCTACACCTTC.

This chain connects TRBV19 to TRBJ1-5; 10 bases map to TRBD1. Trimming at V came to 5 bases and at J to 5 bases, leaving 3 bases not matched to a gene. The CDR3 runs 14 residues. Germline CDR1 reads LNHDA; CDR2 reads SQIVND (reference sequence). The CDR3 region is CASSWGTGDQPQHF. The CDR3 bases are TGTGCCAGTAGTTGGGGGACAGGGGATCAGCCCCAGCATTTT.

This clone was detected only once. V usage is TRBV5-1 and J usage is TRBJ1-4, with 7 bases matching TRBD1. Unmatched junction bases numbered 5, after V lost 7 bases and J lost 2 bases. Germline loops: CDR1 SGHRS, CDR2 YFSETQ. CDR3 size: 14 residues. CDR3 residues: CASRMTGTNEKLFF. CDR3 nucleotide sequence: TGCGCCAGCCGTATGACAGGGACTAATGAAAAACTGTTTTTT.

The chain uses TRBV11-3 and TRBJ2-3; 9 bases align to TRBD2. The CDR3 has 15 amino acids. Germline V gene data show CDR1 as SGHNT and CDR2 as YENEEA. V shed 5 bases, J shed 2 bases, and the junction held 5 bases outside the gene matches. The CDR3 loop reads CASSLSGGYTDTQYF. Written as DNA, the CDR3 is TGTGCCAGCAGCCTAAGCGGGGGGTACACAGATACGCAGTATTTT.

This clone was seen just once. V usage is TRBV6-5 and J usage is TRBJ1-6; 10 bases agree with TRBD1. Looked up from germline, CDR1 is MNHEY and CDR2 is SVGAGI. V shed 0 bases and J 9 bases; nucleotides not matched to a gene: 2. This CDR3 region has 15 residues. The CDR3 loop reads CASSYSRQGASPLHF. The CDR3 DNA is TGTGCCAGCAGTTACTCCAGACAGGGGGCTTCACCCCTCCACTTT.

This chain uses TRBV4-1 with TRBJ1-1; D is undetermined. This CDR3 comprises 15 residues. Germline CDR1 reads MGHRA; CDR2 reads YSYEKL. Between the trimmed V and J ends, which lost 2 bases and 1 base, there was a span of 11 bases. The CDR3 sequence is CASSQYGPQNTEAFF. The DNA for the CDR3 is TGCGCCAGCAGCCAATACGGACCGCAGAACACTGAAGCTTTCTTT.

The chain combines TRBV18 with TRBJ2-5, with D possibly matching TRBD1 (6 bases). V lost 5 bases to trimming and J lost 4 bases, with 11 bases between them. The germline CDR1 and CDR2 sequences are KGHSH and LQKENI. This CDR3 contains 13 residues. CDR3 sequence: CASSTGQTETQYF. The CDR3 DNA reads as TGTGCCAGCTCAACCGGACAGACAGAGACCCAGTACTTC.

The chain employs TRBV27 and TRBJ1-1, with 9 bases lining up with TRBD1. The CDR3 is 16 amino acids. J was trimmed by 2 bases and V by 0 bases; bases with no gene match: 4. The V gene's germline CDR1 is MNHEY and CDR2 SMNVEV (reference sequence). The CDR3 sequence is CASSLSTGGANTEAFF. The DNA of the CDR3 is TGTGCCAGCAGTTTATCGACAGGGGGGGCTAACACTGAAGCTTTCTTT.

The chain is built from TRBV25-1 and TRBJ1-3; D possibly corresponds to TRBD1 (6 bases). The ends were cut back, 3 bases at V and 6 bases at J, with 12 bases in the middle. Germline lookup yields CDR1 MGHDK and CDR2 SYGVNS. CDR3 size: 14 residues. For the CDR3, the DNA is TGTGCCAGCAGTGACATGACAGGAGTAAACACCATATATTTT. Protein sequence: CASSDMTGVNTIYF.

V gene TRBV6-1 combines with J gene TRBJ2-3, with 12 bases that match TRBD2. The CDR3 sequence is 15 residues long. V was clipped by 6 bases and J by 3 bases; unmatched bases: 4. Germline V lookup: CDR1 MNHNS, CDR2 SASEGT. Written as DNA, the CDR3 is TGTGCCAGCAGACGAACTAGCGGGAGGACAGATACGCAGTATTTT. Its protein is CASRRTSGRTDTQYF.

This chain links TRBV30 with TRBJ1-5, with a weak D call TRBD1 (5 bases). Germline assignment: CDR1 GTSNPN and CDR2 SVGIG (reference sequence). V was shortened by 5 bases and J by 7 bases, with 12 bases between the two germline ends. The CDR3 covers 12 residues. The CDR3 here is CAWGERGQPQHF. DNA of the CDR3: TGTGCCTGGGGCGAACGGGGCCAGCCCCAGCATTTT.

The chain links TRBV11-2 to TRBJ2-5, with 9 nucleotides matching TRBD2. The V gene's germline CDR1 is SGHAT and CDR2 FQNNGV. The CDR3 length is 15 residues. After removal of 2 bases from V and 0 bases from J, the junction contained 1 base not matched to a gene. The CDR3 sequence is CASSLSGGYQETQYF. The CDR3 DNA reads TGTGCCAGCAGCTTAAGCGGGGGGTACCAAGAGACCCAGTACTTC.

The V call is TRBV9, the J call TRBJ2-2, with 9 bases fitting TRBD2. Germline CDR1 SGDLS, CDR2 YYNGEE. V lost 4 bases to trimming and J lost 4 bases; unmatched junction nucleotides: 11. The CDR3 loop spans 17 amino acids. The CDR3 nucleotides read TGTGCCAGCAGCCGAGACCGCGGGAGGGAGGGCACCGGGGAGCTGTTTTTT. Translated, it gives CASSRDRGREGTGELFF. Based on the CDR3 plus reference TRBV9 and TRBJ2-2, the full variable domain is DSGVTQTPKHLITATGQRVTLRCSPRSGDLSVYWYQQSLDQGLQFLIQYYNGEERAKGNILERFSAQQFPDLHSELNLSSLELGDSALYFCASSRDRGREGTGELFFGEGSRLTVL.

The chain is built from TRBV15 and TRBJ2-1, with 8 bases identical to TRBD1. V dropped 5 bases and J dropped 1; count of bases not matched to a gene: 7. Germline values: CDR1 LNHNV, CDR2 YYDKDF (reference sequence). This CDR3 region has 16 residues. The CDR3 reads CATSYFRDRSYNEQFF. CDR3 DNA sequence: TGTGCCACCAGCTACTTCCGGGACAGGTCCTACAATGAGCAGTTCTTC.

This rearrangement joins TRBV5-1 to TRBJ1-1, with D possibly TRBD1 on 6 matching bases. The V end lost 4 bases, the J end lost 7 bases, and 11 bases lay between the germline ends. CDR1 and CDR2 from the germline V gene are SGHRS and YFSETQ. The CDR3 totals 12 residues. CDR3 protein: CASSHGTNEAFF. The CDR3 coding sequence is TGCGCCAGCAGCCACGGGACAAATGAAGCTTTCTTT.

The J gene is TRBJ2-3, the V gene TRBV28; TRBD2 matches at 11 bases. V was clipped by 5 bases and J by 1 base; unmatched bases: 8. Germline CDR1 and CDR2: MDHEN and SYDVKM. This CDR3 spans 17 amino acids. The CDR3 DNA follows: TGTGCCAGCAGTAACATAGCGGGAGGGCCTGGCACAGATACGCAGTATTTT. Translation gives CASSNIAGGPGTDTQYF.

The chain uses TRBV28 and TRBJ2-7, with 11 positions matching TRBD2. Looked up from germline, CDR1 is MDHEN and CDR2 is SYDVKM. The trim removed 3 bases at V and 1 base at J, leaving 5 bases unmatched. The CDR3 runs to 16 residues. As DNA, the CDR3 is TGTGCCAGCAGTTTCCCCGGGACTAGCGGATCCTACGAGCAGTACTTC. It specifies CASSFPGTSGSYEQYF.

This chain joins TRBV11-2 and TRBJ2-4; 9 nucleotides match TRBD2. Trimming at V came to 0 bases and at J to 4 bases, leaving 7 bases not matched to a gene. From germline, CDR1 is SGHAT and CDR2 FQNNGV. The CDR3 covers 17 residues. The CDR3 protein is CASSLDPPSGIKNIQYF. CDR3 nucleotides: TGTGCCAGCAGCTTAGATCCTCCTAGCGGGATAAAAAACATTCAGTACTTC.

The chain has TRBV28 and TRBJ2-1; 11 nucleotides align to TRBD2. The CDR3 is 15 amino acids. Germline CDR1 and CDR2: MDHEN and SYDVKM. V shed 5 bases and J 9 bases; nucleotides not matched to a gene: 9. The CDR3 region is CASSPPTSGKGEQFF. Here the CDR3 DNA reads TGTGCCAGCAGTCCACCGACTAGCGGGAAGGGTGAGCAGTTCTTC.

This clone was seen only a few times. The chain couples TRBV6-1 to TRBJ2-7; tentative D call: TRBD2 (6 bases). V lost 1 base and J 0 bases, leaving 10 bases between the germline ends. The CDR3 sequence is 15 residues long. Germline V gene sequence: CDR1 MNHNS, CDR2 SASEGT. For the CDR3, the DNA is TGTGCCAGCAGTGAAGAGGCGGGGTTCTCCTACGAGCAGTACTTC. It encodes CASSEEAGFSYEQYF.

This rearrangement joins TRBV6-5 to TRBJ2-7; no firm D call. Germline V gene lookup returns CDR1 MNHEY and CDR2 SVGAGI. Trimming cost V 5 bases and J 3 bases, with 11 bases left between them. The CDR3 spans 13 residues. CDR3 region: CASSQLDGYEQYF. For the CDR3, the DNA is TGTGCCAGCAGTCAACTGGACGGCTACGAGCAGTACTTC.